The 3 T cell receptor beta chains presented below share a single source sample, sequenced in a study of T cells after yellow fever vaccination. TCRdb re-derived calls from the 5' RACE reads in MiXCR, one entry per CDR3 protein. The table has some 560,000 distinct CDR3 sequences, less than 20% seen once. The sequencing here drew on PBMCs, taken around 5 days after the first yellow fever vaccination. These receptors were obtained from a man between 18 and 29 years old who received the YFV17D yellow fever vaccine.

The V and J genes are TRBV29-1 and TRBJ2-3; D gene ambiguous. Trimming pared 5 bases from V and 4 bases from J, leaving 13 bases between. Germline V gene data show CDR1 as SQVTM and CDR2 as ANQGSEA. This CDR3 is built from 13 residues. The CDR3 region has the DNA TGCAGCGTTTTTTCACCTTACGCAGATACGCAGTATTTT. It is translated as CSVFSPYADTQYF.

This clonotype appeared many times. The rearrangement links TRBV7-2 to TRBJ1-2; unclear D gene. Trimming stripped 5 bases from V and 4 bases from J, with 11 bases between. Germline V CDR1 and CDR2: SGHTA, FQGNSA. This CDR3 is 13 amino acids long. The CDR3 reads CASSQGSTYGYTF. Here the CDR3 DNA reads TGTGCCAGCAGCCAAGGGAGTACCTATGGCTACACCTTC.

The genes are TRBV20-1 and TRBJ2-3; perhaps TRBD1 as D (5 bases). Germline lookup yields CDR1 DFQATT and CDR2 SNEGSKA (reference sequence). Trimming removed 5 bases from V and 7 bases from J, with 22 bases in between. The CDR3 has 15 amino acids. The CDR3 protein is CSARRRDRTIHTQYF. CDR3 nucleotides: TGCAGTGCTCGACGACGAGACAGAACTATACATACGCAGTATTTT.